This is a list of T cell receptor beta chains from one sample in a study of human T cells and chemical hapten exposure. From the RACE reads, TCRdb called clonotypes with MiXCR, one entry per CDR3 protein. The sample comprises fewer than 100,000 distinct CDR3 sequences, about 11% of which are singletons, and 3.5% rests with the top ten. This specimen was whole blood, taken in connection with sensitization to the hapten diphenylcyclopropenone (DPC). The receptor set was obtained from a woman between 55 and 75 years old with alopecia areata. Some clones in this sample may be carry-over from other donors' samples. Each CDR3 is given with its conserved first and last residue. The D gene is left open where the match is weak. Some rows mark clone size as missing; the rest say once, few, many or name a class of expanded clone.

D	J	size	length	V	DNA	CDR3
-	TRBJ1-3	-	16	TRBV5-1	TGCGCCAGCAGCGAGACCCTGCCGGGGTATGGAAACACCATATATTTT	CASSETLPGYGNTIYF
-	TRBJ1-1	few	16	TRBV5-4	TGTGCCAGCAGCCCAACAGGCGGGGGGGACGAGGGTGAAGCTTTCTTT	CASSPTGGGDEGEAFF
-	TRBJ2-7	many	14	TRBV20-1	TGCAGTGCGATACCGGGACGGGCATTCAGCGAGCAGTACTTC	CSAIPGRAFSEQYF
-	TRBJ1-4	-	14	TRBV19	TGTGCCAGTAGTATAATTGAGGGCACTGAAAAACTGTTTTTT	CASSIIEGTEKLFF
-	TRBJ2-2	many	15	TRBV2	TGTGCCAGCAGTTTGGGGACAACGAACACCGGGGAGCTGTTTTTT	CASSLGTTNTGELFF
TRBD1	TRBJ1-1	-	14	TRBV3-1	TGTGCCAGCAGCCACCCACAGGGGGCCACTGAAGCTTTCTTT	CASSHPQGATEAFF
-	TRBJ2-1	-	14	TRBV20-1	TGCAGTGCTAGCCGCCAGCCATCCTACAATGAGCAGTTCTTC	CSASRQPSYNEQFF
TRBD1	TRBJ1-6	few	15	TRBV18	TGTGCCAGCTCATACGGACAGGGAGATAATTCACCCCTCCACTTT	CASSYGQGDNSPLHF
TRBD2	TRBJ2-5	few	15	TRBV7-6	TGTGCCAGCAGCCAAACTAGCGCCAATCTCCGGACCCAGTACTTC	CASSQTSANLRTQYF
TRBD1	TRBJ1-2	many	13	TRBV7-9	TGTGCCAGCAGCCGCGGACAGGCTGTTGGCTACACCTTC	CASSRGQAVGYTF
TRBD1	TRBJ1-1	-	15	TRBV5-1	TGCGCCAGCAGCTTGTCAGGACAGGGGAACACTGAAGCTTTCTTT	CASSLSGQGNTEAFF
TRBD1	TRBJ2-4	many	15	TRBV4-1	TGCGCCAGCAGCCGGGAAACAGGGGGCGCGAACATTCAGTACTTC	CASSRETGGANIQYF
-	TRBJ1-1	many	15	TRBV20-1	TGCAGTGCTAGAGATCCCCTCAGGGTTTTCACTGAAGCTTTCTTT	CSARDPLRVFTEAFF
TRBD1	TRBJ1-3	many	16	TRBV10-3	TGTGCCATCAGAGCTACGACAGGGAGAGTTAGAAACACCATATATTTT	CAIRATTGRVRNTIYF
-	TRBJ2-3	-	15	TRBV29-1	TGCAGCGTGGGACGGGACTCCCAAGGTCCAGATACGCAGTATTTT	CSVGRDSQGPDTQYF
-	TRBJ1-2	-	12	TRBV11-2	TGTGCCAGCAGCTTCCACGGTAGCCGCTACACCTTC	CASSFHGSRYTF
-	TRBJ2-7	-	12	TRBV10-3	TGTGCCATCAGTGTCGAGCAGGGCGGGCAGTACTTC	CAISVEQGGQYF
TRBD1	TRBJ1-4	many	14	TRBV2	TGTGCCAGCAGGGACGGGACAGGGGGAGAAAAACTGTTTTTT	CASRDGTGGEKLFF
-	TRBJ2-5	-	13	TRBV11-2	TGTGCCAGCAGCTTCCCATCACGGGAGACCCAGTACTTC	CASSFPSRETQYF
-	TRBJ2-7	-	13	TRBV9	TGTGCCAGCAGCGTAGACGGGTCCTACGAGCAGTACTTC	CASSVDGSYEQYF
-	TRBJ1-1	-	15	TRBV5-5	TGTGCCAGCAGCTTGGAAGGCCGATCGAACACTGAAGCTTTCTTT	CASSLEGRSNTEAFF
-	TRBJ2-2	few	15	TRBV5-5	TGTGCCAGCAGCTTGGCTGCGTCGGCCACCGGGGAGCTGTTTTTT	CASSLAASATGELFF
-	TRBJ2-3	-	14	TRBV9	TGTGCCAGCAGTCCTAGGGTCCTTACAGATACGCAGTATTTT	CASSPRVLTDTQYF
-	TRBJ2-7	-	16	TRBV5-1	TGCGCCAGCAGCTCCGGTATAGGATCAACCACCTACGAGCAGTACTTC	CASSSGIGSTTYEQYF
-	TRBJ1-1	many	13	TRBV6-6	TGTGCCAGCAGTTACTCAGGGCCCACTGAAGCTTTCTTT	CASSYSGPTEAFF
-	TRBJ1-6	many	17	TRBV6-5	TGTGCCAGCAGATTAGGTGGCACAGGCTTCTATAATTCACCCCTCCACTTT	CASRLGGTGFYNSPLHF
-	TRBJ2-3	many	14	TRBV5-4	TGTGCCAGCAGCTTCGCCCAACTCACAGATACGCAGTATTTT	CASSFAQLTDTQYF
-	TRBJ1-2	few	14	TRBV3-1	TGTGCCAGCAGCCCCAGCGCGGGTTTCTCTGGCTACACCTTC	CASSPSAGFSGYTF
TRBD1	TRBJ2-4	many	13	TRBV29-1	TGCAGCGTTGGGGGGACAGGGAAAAACATTCAGTACTTC	CSVGGTGKNIQYF
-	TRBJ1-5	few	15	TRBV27	TGTGCCAGAGACCGTCAGGCCGACGGGATGCAGCCCCAGCATTTT	CARDRQADGMQPQHF
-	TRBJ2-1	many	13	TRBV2	TGTGCCAGCAGACGAGACAGGCGTGATGAGCAGTTCTTC	CASRRDRRDEQFF
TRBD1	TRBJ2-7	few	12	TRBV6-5	TGTGCCAGCACCGGACAGGGAGACGAGCAGTACTTC	CASTGQGDEQYF
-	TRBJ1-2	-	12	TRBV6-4	TGTGCCAGCAGTGACGGACGTATGGGCTACACCTTC	CASSDGRMGYTF
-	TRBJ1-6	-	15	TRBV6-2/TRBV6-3	TGTGCCAGCAGTTGGGCAGGGTGGCATAATTCACCCCTCCACTTT	CASSWAGWHNSPLHF
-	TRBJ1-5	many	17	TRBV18	TGTGCCAGCTCACTAGCCGGGCCGCTCGTTGGCAATCAGCCCCAGCATTTT	CASSLAGPLVGNQPQHF